This T cell receptor beta chain was observed in a study of OX40 agonist ivuxolimab in advanced cancers. Regarding the complete study: Ivuxolimab was an agonistic, fully human IgG2 monoclonal antibody directed against OX40 (CD134), a costimulatory receptor. Intravenous ivuxolimab was administered to patients every 2 weeks at six dose levels: 0.01, 0.1, 0.3, 1.5, 3 and 10 mg/kg. Of the approximately 53 patients in dose escalation, about 20 had hepatocellular carcinoma, roughly 15 had melanoma, 9 had renal cell carcinoma and 9 had head and neck cancer. A male proportion of approximately 83% and a mean age of about 60 years, ranging from about 23 to 90, were recorded for the dose-escalation cohort. Patients were allowed to have had prior anti-PD-1, anti-PD-L1 or anti-CTLA-4 therapy, and around two fifths of the dose-escalation patients had been treated with checkpoint inhibitors. Partial responses occurred in three dose-escalation patients, of whom one had hepatocellular carcinoma and two had cutaneous melanoma. Peripheral TCRbeta sequencing was intended to test whether TCR sequence diversity was altered and clonal T-cell expansion was caused by ivuxolimab. The paper covers the monotherapy dose-escalation part of the phase I ivuxolimab trial, which included N ≈ 50 patients.

Genomic DNA was extracted from sorted cells for sequencing of the TCRbeta CDR3 region. TCRbeta CDR3 regions were sequenced using the immunoSEQ Assay. Held by TCRdb, this immuneACCESS table contains in-frame sequences only and omits some clones. Under half of the omission traces to an unresolved V gene where checked; the cause of the rest is unknown. The sample data list tens of thousands of clones, and 70% to 90% of these were observed just once. Of the sample, less than 0.45% falls within the top ten clones. The CDR3, cysteine through phenylalanine, is 15 amino acids long. The CDR3 DNA has 45 bases and is translated from base 1. At the junction V is shortened by 2 bases and J by 3 bases; bases outside the gene matches: 6. Looking up the germline V gene (reference sequence) yields CDR1 GTSNPN and CDR2 SVGIG. For this clone: Its antigen specificity is not known. Per-base qualities were not stored, and no clone one base away is much larger.

The trial excluded patients who had a history of autoimmune disease or who were on systemic immunosuppression. Peripheral blood for TCR sequencing was collected from all dose cohorts at baseline, on cycle 4 day 1, and on cycle 7 day 1. Samples were obtained from an open-label, multicenter, first-in-human phase I dose-escalation trial of ivuxolimab. Adults with locally advanced or metastatic melanoma, renal cell carcinoma, hepatocellular carcinoma or head and neck squamous cell carcinoma were enrolled in the trial. CD4+ and CD8+ T cells were sorted separately from peripheral blood before TCR sequencing. Beyond this particular receptor, the publication reports: Clonal expansion of both CD4+ and CD8+ blood T cells was observed from baseline to week 6 at doses 0.1 to 3.0 mg/kg. Low levels of normalized T-cell clonal expansion were also shown by some nonresponding patients. After ivuxolimab, more expanded clones were found on average in CD8+ T cells than in CD4+ T cells. Antigen specificity was not determined for the clonally expanded peripheral T cells. In the 0.1-3.0 mg/kg groups, partial responders were among the patients with the lowest normalized peripheral clonal expansion, particularly in CD8+ T cells.

The clonotype originates from an adult with an advanced solid tumor such as melanoma, head and neck, liver or kidney cancer. The rearrangement joined TRBV30 to TRBJ2-1; TRBD2 fits 8 bases in the junction. Sample: CD4+ or CD8+ T cells sorted from blood, taken in a trial of the OX40 agonist ivuxolimab. DNA sequence: TGTGCCTGGAGTCGAGGGGCGGGGGGCTACAATGAGCAGTTCTTC. This gives the protein CAWSRGAGGYNEQFF. The reference TRBV30 and TRBJ2-1 proteins fill in what lies around the CDR3, so the full variable domain reads SQTIHQWPATLVQPVGSPLSLECTVEGTSNPNLYWYRQAAGRGLQLLFYSVGIGQISSEVPQNLSASRPQDRQFILSSKKLLLSDSGFYLCAWSRGAGGYNEQFFGPGTRLTVL.